Each of the 3 T cell receptor beta chains below was sequenced from the same sample in a study of blood T cell repertoires in COVID-19. Sequenced by immunoSEQ multiplex PCR; TCRdb stores in-frame clones only, minus some. The sample includes about 100,000 clones, roughly 87% of them seen just once. Sequencing used peripheral blood. These receptors all stem from a young man in a cohort sampled during active COVID-19.

This clone occurred once. The chain uses TRBV5-4 and TRBJ2-7, with TRBD1 matching over 7 bases. Trimming cost V 4 bases and J 3 bases; bases outside gene matches: 10. CDR3 size: 15 residues. From germline, CDR1 is SGHNT and CDR2 YYREEE (reference sequence). CDR3 sequence: CASSGDSQPFYEQYF. The CDR3 nucleotides are TGTGCCAGCAGCGGGGACAGCCAACCTTTCTACGAGCAGTACTTC.

This chain joins TRBV19 and TRBJ1-4; no definite D call. The CDR3 runs to 13 residues. V lost 6 bases and J 6 bases, leaving 11 bases between the germline ends. CDR1 is LNHDA and CDR2 is SQIVND in the germline V gene (reference sequence). As DNA, the CDR3 is TGTGCCAGTAGCATCCGAACGGATGAAAAACTGTTTTTT. It specifies CASSIRTDEKLFF.

V gene TRBV4-1 combines with J gene TRBJ2-7; weak D call: TRBD1 (6 bases). Trimming stripped 1 base from V and 0 bases from J, with 7 bases between. Per germline, CDR1 MGHRA and CDR2 YSYEKL. The CDR3 length is 14 residues. Here the CDR3 DNA reads TGCGCCAGCAGCCAAGGAGGGGGCTCCTACGAGCAGTACTTC. Translation gives CASSQGGGSYEQYF.